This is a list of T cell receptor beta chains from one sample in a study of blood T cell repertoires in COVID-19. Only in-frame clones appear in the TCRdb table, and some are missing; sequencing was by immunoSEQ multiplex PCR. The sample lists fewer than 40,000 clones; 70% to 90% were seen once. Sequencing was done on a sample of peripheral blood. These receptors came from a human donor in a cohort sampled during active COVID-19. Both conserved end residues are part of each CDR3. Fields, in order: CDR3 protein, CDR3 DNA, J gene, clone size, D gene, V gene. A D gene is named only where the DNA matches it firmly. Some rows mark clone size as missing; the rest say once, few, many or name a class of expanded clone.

CSVATGVGSDTQYF TGCAGCGTCGCAACAGGGGTAGGCTCGGATACGCAGTATTTT TRBJ2-3 - TRBD1 TRBV29-1
CSVVGWWRGEQYF TGCAGCGTTGTAGGGTGGTGGCGGGGCGAGCAGTACTTC TRBJ2-7 medium-sized - TRBV29-1
CASSLNLFGLAGPIGTYEQYF TGTGCCAGCAGCTTAAACTTATTCGGGTTAGCGGGACCCATCGGAACCTACGAGCAGTACTTC TRBJ2-7 - TRBD2 TRBV7-3
CSALDRAGYTF TGCAGTGCTCTGGACAGGGCCGGCTACACCTTC TRBJ1-2 - TRBD1 TRBV20-1
CASSDKRGVTNIQYF TGTGCCAGCAGTGACAAGCGGGGGGTAACAAACATTCAGTACTTC TRBJ2-4 - TRBD2 TRBV6-2/TRBV6-3
CASSPRGGARTGELFF TGTGCCAGCAGTCCGCGGGGAGGGGCGCGGACCGGGGAGCTGTTTTTT TRBJ2-2 - TRBD2 TRBV28
CASSLSLAPDTQYF TGTGCCAGCAGTTTATCGCTAGCCCCGGATACGCAGTATTTT TRBJ2-3 - - TRBV27
CASSYPSAGGNTEAFF TGTGCCAGCAGTTACCCTTCGGCAGGGGGGAACACTGAAGCTTTCTTT TRBJ1-1 - TRBD1 TRBV6-5
CASSPNPGTGGYEQYF TGTGCCAGCAGCCCAAATCCCGGGACAGGGGGCTACGAGCAGTACTTC TRBJ2-7 - TRBD1 TRBV13
CASSLAGLAGGLVNIQYF TGTGCCAGCAGCTTAGCGGGGCTAGCGGGGGGGCTCGTCAACATTCAGTACTTC TRBJ2-4 once TRBD2 TRBV7-2
CSVRDTQQETQYF TGCAGCGTTCGGGACACCCAACAAGAGACCCAGTACTTC TRBJ2-5 - - TRBV29-1
CASSLAGLGGELFF TGTGCCAGCAGCTTAGCCGGGTTGGGCGGGGAGCTGTTTTTT TRBJ2-2 once - TRBV7-9
CASSSGQGAVLVQYF TGTGCCAGCAGCTCGGGACAGGGGGCAGTATTGGTGCAGTACTTC TRBJ2-7 - TRBD1 TRBV7-2
CASSVRGEQYF TGTGCCAGCAGCGTCCGGGGCGAGCAGTACTTC TRBJ2-7 - - TRBV14
CASSRTGEGYGYTF TGTGCCAGCAGTCGGACAGGGGAGGGCTATGGCTACACCTTC TRBJ1-2 - TRBD1 TRBV28
CASSAPSGGAYGELFF TGTGCCAGCAGCGCCCCTAGCGGGGGGGCCTACGGGGAGCTGTTTTTT TRBJ2-2 few TRBD2 TRBV9
CASNSGATGELFF TGTGCCAGCAATAGCGGGGCCACCGGGGAGCTGTTTTTT TRBJ2-2 - TRBD2 TRBV28
CASSVPGQGKGGYTF TGTGCCAGCAGTGTGCCCGGACAGGGAAAGGGTGGCTACACCTTC TRBJ1-2 - TRBD1 TRBV27
CASSPDRGGRGYTF TGTGCCAGCAGCCCCGATAGAGGGGGCCGTGGCTACACCTTC TRBJ1-2 once TRBD1 TRBV4-2
CASSPRDRYSSGNTIYF TGTGCCAGCAGCCCCCGGGACAGGTACTCCTCTGGAAACACCATATATTTT TRBJ1-3 - TRBD1 TRBV3-1/TRBV3-2
CASSEAGTGHNEQFF TGTGCCAGCAGTGAAGCGGGGACAGGTCACAATGAGCAGTTCTTC TRBJ2-1 - TRBD1 TRBV6-1
CASSRDRGRETQYF TGTGCTAGCAGCCGGGACAGGGGGCGAGAGACCCAGTACTTC TRBJ2-5 - TRBD1 TRBV7-7
CASNSGGTTRTQYF TGTGCCAGTAATTCGGGGGGGACCACACGTACGCAGTATTTT TRBJ2-3 - TRBD2 TRBV19
CASSFGTTIETQYF TGTGCCAGCAGCTTTGGGACTACCATAGAGACCCAGTACTTC TRBJ2-5 - TRBD2 TRBV7-9
CASSNQGAGANVLTF TGTGCCAGCAGCAATCAGGGCGCCGGGGCCAACGTCCTGACTTTC TRBJ2-6 - - TRBV6-6
CASSLGGFSNQPQHF TGTGCCAGCAGCTTAGGGGGGTTCAGCAATCAGCCCCAGCATTTT TRBJ1-5 - - TRBV7-3
CASSSRTGTDTQYF TGCGCCAGCAGCTCCCGGACAGGCACAGATACGCAGTATTTT TRBJ2-3 - - TRBV5-1
CASSSIAGVSSGANVLTF TGTGCCAGCAGCTCTATAGCGGGGGTGAGCTCTGGGGCCAACGTCCTGACTTTC TRBJ2-6 - TRBD2 TRBV6-2/TRBV6-3
CASLAGNSEQFF TGTGCCAGCCTAGCGGGGAATAGTGAGCAGTTCTTC TRBJ2-1 - TRBD2 TRBV19
CASSQPQGLSTGELFF TGTGCCAGCAGCCAACCACAGGGTTTGAGCACCGGGGAGCTGTTTTTT TRBJ2-2 - - TRBV3-1/TRBV3-2
CASSEWRNSPLHF TGTGCCAGCAGTGAATGGAGGAATTCACCCCTCCACTTT TRBJ1-6 - - TRBV6-1
CASSIEPGQGERGHGSPLHF TGTGCCAGTAGTATAGAACCGGGACAGGGTGAGCGGGGTCATGGTTCACCCCTCCACTTT TRBJ1-6 - TRBD1 TRBV19
CASSHGQGTGNTIYF TGCGCCAGCAGCCATGGGCAGGGAACCGGAAACACCATATATTTT TRBJ1-3 - - TRBV4-1
CASSSAPLLAGDLEQYF TGTGCCAGCAGCTCAGCCCCCCTACTAGCGGGGGACTTGGAGCAGTACTTC TRBJ2-7 - TRBD2 TRBV7-2
CASSLGLATGIKYF TGTGCCAGCAGCTTGGGACTAGCGACGGGCATTAAGTATTTT TRBJ2-3 - TRBD2 TRBV5-5
CATASGGWQGNEQFF TGCGCCACCGCGAGCGGGGGGTGGCAAGGCAATGAGCAGTTCTTC TRBJ2-1 once TRBD2 TRBV5-1
CTLDRGNLNTEAFF TGTACCTTAGACAGAGGAAATCTGAACACTGAAGCTTTCTTT TRBJ1-1 - - TRBV6-5
CASSNTYQETQYF TGTGCCAGCAGCAACACGTACCAAGAGACCCAGTACTTC TRBJ2-5 - - TRBV11-2
CASSLVRNPGETQYF TGCGCCAGCAGCTTGGTTCGAAACCCGGGAGAGACCCAGTACTTC TRBJ2-5 - - TRBV5-1
CASSQGGTGGSETQYF TGCGCCAGCAGCCAAGGAGGGACAGGGGGCTCTGAGACCCAGTACTTC TRBJ2-5 - TRBD1 TRBV4-3
CASRQGSSSTDTQYF TGCGCCAGCAGACAGGGATCTTCTAGCACAGATACGCAGTATTTT TRBJ2-3 - - TRBV5-1
CASSQEPGGNTEAFF TGCGCCAGCAGCCAAGAGCCCGGCGGGAACACTGAAGCTTTCTTT TRBJ1-1 - - TRBV4-1
CASSLSRSPSGNTIYF TGTGCCAGCAGTTTATCGCGGAGCCCCTCTGGAAACACCATATATTTT TRBJ1-3 - - TRBV27
CASSPLQEGILFF TGTGCCAGCTCACCATTGCAGGAGGGTATACTGTTTTTT TRBJ1-4 - - TRBV18
CAWSAGYITDTQYF TGTGCCTGGAGTGCAGGGTACATCACAGATACGCAGTATTTT TRBJ2-3 few - TRBV30
CASSATGGGETQYF TGTGCCAGCAGCGCGACAGGGGGGGGAGAGACCCAGTACTTC TRBJ2-5 - TRBD1 TRBV7-2
CASSFDGLYGYTF TGTGCCAGCAGCTTTGACGGACTCTATGGCTACACCTTC TRBJ1-2 few - TRBV11-2
CASRGRWTSTDTQYF TGTGCCAGCAGAGGGCGGTGGACTAGCACAGATACGCAGTATTTT TRBJ2-3 - - TRBV2
CSEARQGNTDTQYF TGCAGCGAGGCGAGACAGGGGAACACAGATACGCAGTATTTT TRBJ2-3 - TRBD1 TRBV29-1
CASRVEYGYTF TGTGCCAGCAGGGTAGAGTATGGCTACACCTTC TRBJ1-2 - - TRBV28
CASNDRQGGSSYEQYF TGTGCCAGCAACGATCGACAGGGTGGGAGCTCCTACGAGCAGTACTTC TRBJ2-7 - TRBD1 TRBV2
CASSRNTYNEQFF TGTGCCAGCAGTAGAAATACCTACAATGAGCAGTTCTTC TRBJ2-1 - - TRBV7-3
CASSQAGVYNSPLHF TGTGCCAGCAGCCAGGCGGGGGTCTATAATTCACCCCTCCACTTT TRBJ1-6 medium-sized - TRBV6-6
CASTDYTEAFF TGCGCCAGCACGGACTACACTGAAGCTTTCTTT TRBJ1-1 - - TRBV5-1
CASSLVRGVVEAFF TGTGCCAGCAGCTTAGTTCGGGGGGTGGTTGAAGCTTTCTTT TRBJ1-1 - - TRBV11-2
CASSLIGQGASPLHF TGTGCCAGCAGCTTAATTGGACAGGGGGCTTCACCCCTCCACTTT TRBJ1-6 - TRBD1 TRBV7-3